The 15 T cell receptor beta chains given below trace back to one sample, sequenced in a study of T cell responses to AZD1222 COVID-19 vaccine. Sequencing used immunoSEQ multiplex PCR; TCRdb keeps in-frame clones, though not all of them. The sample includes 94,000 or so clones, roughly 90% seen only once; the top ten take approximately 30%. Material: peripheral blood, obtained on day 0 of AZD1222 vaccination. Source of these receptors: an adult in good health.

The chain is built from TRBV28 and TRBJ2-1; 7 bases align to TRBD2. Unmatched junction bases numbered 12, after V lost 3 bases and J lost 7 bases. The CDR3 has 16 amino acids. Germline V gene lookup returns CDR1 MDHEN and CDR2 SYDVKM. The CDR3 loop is CASSFLGMAGENEQFF. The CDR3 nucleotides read TGTGCCAGCAGTTTCCTCGGGATGGCGGGAGAGAATGAGCAGTTCTTC.

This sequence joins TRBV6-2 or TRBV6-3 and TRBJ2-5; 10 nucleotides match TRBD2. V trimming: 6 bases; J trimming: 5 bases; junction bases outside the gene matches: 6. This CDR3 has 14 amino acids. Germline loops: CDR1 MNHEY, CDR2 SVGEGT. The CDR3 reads CASSQSGRAETQYF. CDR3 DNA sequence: TGTGCCAGCAGCCAAAGCGGGAGGGCCGAGACCCAGTACTTC.

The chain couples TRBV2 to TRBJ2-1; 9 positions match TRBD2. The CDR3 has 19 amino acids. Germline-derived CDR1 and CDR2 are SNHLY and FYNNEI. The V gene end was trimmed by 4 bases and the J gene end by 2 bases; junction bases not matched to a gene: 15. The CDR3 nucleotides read TGTGCCAGCAGTGGAGAGCGGGAGGTCAAGGCCAGCACCTACAATGAGCAGTTCTTC. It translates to CASSGEREVKASTYNEQFF.

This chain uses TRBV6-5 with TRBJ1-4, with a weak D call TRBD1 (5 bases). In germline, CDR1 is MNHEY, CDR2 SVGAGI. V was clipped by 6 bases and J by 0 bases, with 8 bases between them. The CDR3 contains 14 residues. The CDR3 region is CASRGVSTNEKLFF. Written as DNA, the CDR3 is TGTGCCAGCAGGGGGGTCTCAACTAATGAAAAACTGTTTTTT.

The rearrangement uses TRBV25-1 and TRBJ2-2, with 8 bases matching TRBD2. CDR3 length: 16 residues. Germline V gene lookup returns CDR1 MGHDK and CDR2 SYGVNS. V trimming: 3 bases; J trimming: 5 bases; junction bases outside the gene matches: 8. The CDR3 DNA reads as TGTGCCAGCAGTGATCCCAGCGGGAGAACGACCGGGGAGCTGTTTTTT. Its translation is CASSDPSGRTTGELFF. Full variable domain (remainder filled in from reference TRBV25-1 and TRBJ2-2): EADIYQTPRYLVIGTGKKITLECSQTMGHDKMYWYQQDPGMELHLIHYSYGVNSTEKGDLSSESTVSRIRTEHFPLTLESARPSHTSQYLCASSDPSGRTTGELFFGEGSRLTVL.

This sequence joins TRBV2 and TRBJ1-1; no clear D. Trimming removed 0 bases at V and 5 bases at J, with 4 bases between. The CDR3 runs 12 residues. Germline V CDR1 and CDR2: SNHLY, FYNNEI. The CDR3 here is CASSEARTEAFF. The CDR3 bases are TGTGCCAGCAGTGAAGCGCGAACTGAAGCTTTCTTT.

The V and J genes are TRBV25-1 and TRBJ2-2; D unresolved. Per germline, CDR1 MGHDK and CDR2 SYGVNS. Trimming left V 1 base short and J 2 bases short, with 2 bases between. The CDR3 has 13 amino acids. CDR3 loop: CASSESNTGELFF. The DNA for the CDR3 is TGTGCCAGCAGTGAATCCAACACCGGGGAGCTGTTTTTT.

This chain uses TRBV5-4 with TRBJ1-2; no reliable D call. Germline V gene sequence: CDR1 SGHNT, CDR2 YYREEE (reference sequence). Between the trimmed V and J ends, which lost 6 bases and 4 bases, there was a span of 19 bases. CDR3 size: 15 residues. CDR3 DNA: TGTGCCAGCACCCCCGCCGGCGGCCGCCTCTATGGCTACACCTTC. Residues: CASTPAGGRLYGYTF.

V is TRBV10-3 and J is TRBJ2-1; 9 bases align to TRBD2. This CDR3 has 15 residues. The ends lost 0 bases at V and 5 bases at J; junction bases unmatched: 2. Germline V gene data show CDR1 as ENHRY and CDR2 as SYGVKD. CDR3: CAISESTSGHNEQFF. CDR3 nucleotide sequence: TGTGCCATCAGTGAGTCAACTAGCGGGCACAATGAGCAGTTCTTC.

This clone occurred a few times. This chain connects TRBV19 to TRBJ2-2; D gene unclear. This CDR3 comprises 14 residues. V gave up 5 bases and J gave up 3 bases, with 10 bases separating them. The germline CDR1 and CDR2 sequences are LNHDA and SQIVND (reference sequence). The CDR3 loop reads CASSSRHYTGELFF. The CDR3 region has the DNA TGTGCCAGTAGTTCTCGACACTACACCGGGGAGCTGTTTTTT.

CDR3 sequence (DNA): TGCGCCAGCAGCGCAGACAGGGGGCTTAGAGACGAGCAGTACTTC. Its translation: CASSADRGLRDEQYF. The chain is built from TRBV5-1 and TRBJ2-7, with 10 nucleotides matching TRBD1. The junction had 9 bases not matched to a gene; V was cut back by 4 bases and J by 5 bases. This CDR3 has 15 amino acids. In germline, CDR1 is SGHRS, CDR2 YFSETQ.

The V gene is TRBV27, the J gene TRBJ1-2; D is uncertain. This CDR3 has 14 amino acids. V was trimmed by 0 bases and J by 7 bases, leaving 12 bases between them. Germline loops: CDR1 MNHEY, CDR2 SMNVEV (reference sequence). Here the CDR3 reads CASSLSPPRFGYTF. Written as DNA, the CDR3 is TGTGCCAGCAGTTTATCCCCCCCCCGTTTTGGCTACACCTTC.

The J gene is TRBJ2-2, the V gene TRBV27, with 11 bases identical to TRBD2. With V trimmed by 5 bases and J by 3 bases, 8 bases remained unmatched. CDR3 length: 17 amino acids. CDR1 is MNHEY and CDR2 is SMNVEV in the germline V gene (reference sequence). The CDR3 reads CASSRSTSGIYTGELFF. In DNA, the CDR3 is TGTGCCAGCAGTCGGTCGACTAGCGGGATTTACACCGGGGAGCTGTTTTTT.

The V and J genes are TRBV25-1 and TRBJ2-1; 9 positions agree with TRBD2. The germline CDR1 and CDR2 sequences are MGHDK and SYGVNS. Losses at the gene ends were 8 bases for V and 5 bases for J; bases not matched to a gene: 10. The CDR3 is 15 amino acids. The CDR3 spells CASGRGAGGNNEQFF. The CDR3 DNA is TGTGCCAGCGGAAGAGGTGCGGGAGGGAACAATGAGCAGTTCTTC.

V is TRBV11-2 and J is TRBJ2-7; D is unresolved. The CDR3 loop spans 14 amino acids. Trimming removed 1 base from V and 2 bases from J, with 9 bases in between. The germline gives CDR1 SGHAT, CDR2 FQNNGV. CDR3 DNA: TGTGCCAGCAGCTTAGGCGGCAGGCCCTACGAGCAGTACTTC. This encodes CASSLGGRPYEQYF.